These 4 T cell receptor beta chains originate from one sample sequenced in a study of T cell repertoires in cytomegalovirus infection. MiXCR, applied by TCRdb to the reads, yields one record per CDR3 protein. The table includes 7,600 or so distinct CDR3 sequences, approximately 49% detected once. Antigens of these TCRs are unknown. The specimen sequenced was PBMCs, sequenced either directly or after in vitro stimulation (not recorded which). These receptors were collected from a human donor in good health (CMV status not recorded). Some clones in this sample may be carry-over from other donors' samples.

This clonotype was seen a handful of times. The rearrangement uses TRBV20-1 and TRBJ2-5, with a possible D match to TRBD2 (7 bases). The CDR3 extends over 16 amino acids. The germline gives CDR1 DFQATT, CDR2 SNEGSKA (reference sequence). V was clipped by 1 base and J by 1 base, with 16 bases between them. In DNA, the CDR3 is TGCAGTGCTAGAGGCAGGGGAGGGGTCACCCAAGAGACCCAGTACTTC. Amino acid sequence: CSARGRGGVTQETQYF.

The chain uses TRBV20-1 and TRBJ2-7, with D perhaps matching TRBD2 (6 bases). CDR1 is DFQATT and CDR2 is SNEGSKA in the germline V gene (reference sequence). This CDR3 has 15 residues. The CDR3 bases are TGCAGTGCTAGAGGGTGGGAGGTCCTCTCCTCCGAGCAGTCCGTC. This sequence encodes CSARGWEVLSSEQSV.

This clonotype appeared many times. Here the CDR3 DNA reads TGTGCCAGCAGCCCGCTGACAAGCTTTGGCACCGGGGAGCTGTTTTTT. Protein product: CASSPLTSFGTGELFF. V usage is TRBV4-2 and J usage is TRBJ2-2; D unresolved. The V end lost 4 bases, the J end lost 4 bases, and 16 bases lay between the germline ends. This CDR3 region has 16 residues. The germline V gene has CDR1 LGHNA and CDR2 YNFKEQ.

This clonotype was found many times. The V call is TRBV3-1, the J call TRBJ1-5, with TRBD1 as a possible D gene (5 bases). The CDR3 sequence is 14 residues long. V gave up 1 base and J gave up 1 base, with 5 bases separating them. Germline V gene sequence: CDR1 LGHDT, CDR2 YNNKEL (reference sequence). The CDR3 loop is CASSQGTSNQPQHF. For the CDR3, the DNA is TGTGCCAGCAGCCAAGGGACAAGCAATCAGCCCCAGCATTTT.